Listed below are T cell receptor beta chains from one sample, sequenced in a study of blood T cell repertoires in COVID-19. TCRdb's table, derived via immunoSEQ multiplex PCR, lists solely in-frame clones and lacks some. The sample shows 110,000 or so clones, 75% to 90% of them seen only once. Sequencing was carried out using peripheral blood. Every receptor here comes from a woman aged 60-75 years with acute or convalescent COVID-19. Both conserved end residues are part of each CDR3. The D gene is left open where the match is weak. Clone size, where shown, is once, few, many, or a class for clones that have expanded.

V gene,clone size,D gene,J gene,CDR3 protein,CDR3 DNA
TRBV5-1,-,TRBD2,TRBJ2-3,CASSFAGGGTDTQYF,TGCGCCAGCAGCTTCGCGGGGGGAGGCACAGATACGCAGTATTTT
TRBV2,-,-,TRBJ1-5,CASSEALSGIGPQHF,TGTGCCAGCAGTGAAGCGCTTTCCGGGATCGGGCCCCAGCATTTT
TRBV18,-,-,TRBJ1-1,CASSPAWAGTEAFF,TGTGCCAGCTCACCGGCGTGGGCGGGCACTGAAGCTTTCTTT
TRBV5-6,-,-,TRBJ1-5,CASSPWAGRQPQHF,TGTGCCAGCAGTCCCTGGGCGGGTCGGCAGCCCCAGCATTTT
TRBV11-3,once,-,TRBJ2-3,CASSLDRGDRDTQYF,TGTGCCAGCAGCTTAGATAGAGGCGACCGGGATACGCAGTATTTT
TRBV6-4,-,-,TRBJ1-1,CASSTSPGNTEAFF,TGTGCCAGCAGCACTTCTCCCGGGAACACTGAAGCTTTCTTT
TRBV28,-,-,TRBJ1-4,CASSPQNEKLFF,TGTGCCAGCAGTCCACAGAATGAAAAACTGTTTTTT
TRBV29-1,-,TRBD1,TRBJ1-4,CAVQGADEKLFF,TGCGCCGTTCAGGGGGCCGATGAAAAACTGTTTTTT
TRBV23-1,-,-,TRBJ1-1,CASSRAGGDTEAFF,TGCGCCAGCAGTCGGGCCGGAGGGGACACTGAAGCTTTCTTT
TRBV28,few,-,TRBJ1-2,CASSLFQGGYTF,TGTGCCAGCAGTTTATTCCAGGGGGGCTACACCTTC
TRBV19,-,TRBD1,TRBJ2-7,CAIRQGSEQYF,TGTGCCATTCGACAGGGGTCCGAGCAGTACTTC
TRBV4-3,-,-,TRBJ1-1,CASSQAFEETEAFF,TGCGCCAGCAGCCAAGCCTTCGAGGAGACTGAAGCTTTCTTT
TRBV10-1,-,-,TRBJ2-3,CASSPGSSTDTQYF,TGCGCCAGCAGCCCAGGGTCTAGCACAGATACGCAGTATTTT
TRBV11-3,-,TRBD1,TRBJ2-1,CASSPSPRAGQGRYNEQFF,TGTGCCAGCAGCCCATCCCCGAGGGCGGGACAGGGAAGGTACAATGAGCAGTTCTTC
TRBV4-1,-,TRBD1,TRBJ1-5,CASSQPTGTLGNQPQHF,TGCGCCAGCAGCCAACCGACAGGGACTCTTGGCAATCAGCCCCAGCATTTT
TRBV7-2,-,TRBD2,TRBJ2-7,CASSSRQGLVYF,TGTGCCAGCAGCTCCCGCCAGGGACTAGTGTACTTC
TRBV29-1,-,-,TRBJ2-2,CSVKMAANTGELFF,TGCAGCGTTAAGATGGCGGCGAACACCGGGGAGCTGTTTTTT
TRBV5-4,-,TRBD2,TRBJ2-3,CASSPQVAGTDTQYF,TGTGCCAGCAGCCCCCAGGTAGCGGGTACAGATACGCAGTATTTT
TRBV24-1,once,TRBD1,TRBJ2-1,CATRAGQERGEQFF,TGTGCCACCCGGGCGGGACAGGAGAGGGGTGAGCAGTTCTTC
TRBV28,-,-,TRBJ2-7,CASSLIQTGYEQYF,TGTGCCAGCAGTTTAATACAAACAGGGTACGAGCAGTACTTC
TRBV18,-,-,TRBJ2-3,CASSRRQGVGAGGTDTQYF,TGTGCCAGCTCACGTCGTCAGGGGGTCGGAGCGGGGGGCACAGATACGCAGTATTTT
TRBV19,-,-,TRBJ1-1,CASSIGQNTEAFF,TGTGCCAGTAGTATAGGACAGAACACTGAAGCTTTCTTT
TRBV28,once,TRBD1,TRBJ2-7,CASRNQQGNEQYF,TGTGCCAGCAGAAACCAACAGGGGAACGAGCAGTACTTC
TRBV28,-,-,TRBJ2-7,CASSLEEYEQYF,TGTGCCAGCAGTTTAGAGGAATACGAGCAGTACTTC
TRBV27,once,-,TRBJ1-6,CASSFLGAEWPPLHF,TGTGCCAGCAGTTTTCTGGGGGCAGAATGGCCACCCCTCCACTTT
TRBV7-9,-,TRBD1,TRBJ2-7,CASSEGTGIYEQYF,TGTGCCAGCAGCGAAGGGACAGGGATCTACGAGCAGTACTTC
TRBV19,-,TRBD1,TRBJ1-1,CASRGFEAFF,TGTGCGAGCAGGGGGTTTGAAGCTTTCTTT
TRBV7-3,-,-,TRBJ2-5,CASSFGVSGETQYF,TGTGCCAGCAGCTTTGGGGTCTCAGGGGAGACCCAGTACTTC
TRBV30,-,TRBD1,TRBJ2-7,CAWSQGVEQYF,TGTGCCTGGTCACAGGGGGTCGAGCAGTACTTC
TRBV28,-,TRBD2,TRBJ2-7,CASTSGGVDEQYF,TGTGCCAGCACCTCGGGGGGGGTGGACGAGCAGTACTTC
TRBV24-1,-,TRBD2,TRBJ2-1,CATSEDMRGGRPEQFF,TGTGCCACCAGTGAGGATATGCGGGGGGGCCGTCCTGAGCAGTTCTTC
TRBV12-5,-,-,TRBJ1-2,CARCCYSPTGYTF,TGTGCTAGGTGCTGTTACAGCCCCACCGGCTACACCTTC
TRBV4-1,-,-,TRBJ2-5,CASSHPAGLDQETQYF,TGCGCCAGCAGCCACCCTGCGGGACTTGACCAAGAGACCCAGTACTTC
TRBV5-1,many,-,TRBJ1-4,CASSLGAPGPTNEKLFF,TGCGCCAGCAGCTTGGGAGCCCCAGGGCCAACTAATGAAAAACTGTTTTTT
TRBV28,-,TRBD2,TRBJ2-5,CASSFQREGSQTQYF,TGTGCCAGCAGCTTTCAGCGGGAGGGGTCTCAGACCCAGTACTTC
TRBV6-5,-,TRBD1,TRBJ1-3,CASSYSIPGQGNTIYF,TGTGCCAGCAGTTACTCGATCCCGGGACAGGGAAACACCATATATTTT
TRBV7-8,-,-,TRBJ2-3,CASSLYAGDTQYF,TGTGCCAGCAGCTTATATGCGGGAGATACGCAGTATTTT
TRBV27,-,-,TRBJ1-6,CASSRVEISPLHF,TGTGCCAGCAGCCGAGTTGAGATTTCACCCCTCCACTTT
TRBV18,-,-,TRBJ1-1,CASSSLGTEAFF,TGTGCCAGCTCATCCCTAGGGACAGAAGCTTTCTTT
TRBV21-1,-,-,TRBJ1-1,CASTSRGRGANTEAFF,TGTGCCAGCACCTCAAGGGGCAGAGGCGCTAACACTGAAGCTTTCTTT
TRBV27,-,TRBD1,TRBJ2-3,CASRPYPGGQDQYF,TGTGCCAGCAGGCCATATCCGGGCGGACAGGATCAGTATTTT
TRBV2,-,-,TRBJ2-2,CASSVGVIGELFF,TGTGCCAGCAGTGTCGGTGTAATCGGGGAGCTGTTTTTT
TRBV7-9,-,-,TRBJ2-7,CASSKARSNQVGRNEQYF,TGTGCCAGCAGCAAAGCCAGATCGAATCAGGTGGGGAGAAACGAGCAGTACTTC
TRBV6-2/TRBV6-3,-,-,TRBJ1-1,CASSYHRLPPEAFF,TGTGCCAGCAGTTACCACAGGTTACCGCCTGAAGCTTTCTTT
TRBV4-2,-,-,TRBJ1-2,CASSQEGPPGVGGYTF,TGTGCCAGCAGCCAAGAGGGCCCCCCAGGGGTGGGGGGCTACACCTTC
TRBV3-1/TRBV3-2,few,TRBD1,TRBJ2-5,CASTSGQARGETQYF,TGTGCCAGCACCTCCGGACAGGCCAGGGGGGAGACCCAGTACTTC
TRBV24-1,-,TRBD2,TRBJ2-1,CATSDLGLAGNEQFF,TGTGCCACCAGTGATTTGGGACTAGCTGGTAATGAGCAGTTCTTC
TRBV24-1,-,-,TRBJ2-2,CATSDSRGNTGELFF,TGTGCCACCAGTGATTCCAGGGGGAACACCGGGGAGCTGTTTTTT
TRBV29-1,-,TRBD1,TRBJ2-3,CSGSDRGSDTQYF,TGCAGCGGCTCGGACAGGGGCTCAGATACGCAGTATTTT
TRBV6-2/TRBV6-3,-,-,TRBJ2-1,CASSSRALEQFF,TGTGCCAGCAGTTCCAGGGCTCTTGAGCAGTTCTTC
TRBV4-1,-,TRBD1,TRBJ1-6,CASSQDNRDRNSPLHF,TGCGCCAGCAGCCAAGATAACAGGGACAGGAACTCACCCCTCCACTTT
TRBV6-5,once,-,TRBJ1-1,CASSYSQLTEAFF,TGTGCCAGCAGTTACTCCCAGTTGACTGAAGCTTTCTTT
TRBV3-1/TRBV3-2,-,TRBD1,TRBJ1-1,CASSQSPGQAKNTEAFF,TGTGCCAGCAGCCAGTCGCCGGGACAGGCAAAGAACACTGAAGCTTTCTTT
TRBV28,-,TRBD1,TRBJ1-1,CASSPPGQGSAEAFF,TGTGCCAGCAGTCCCCCTGGACAGGGGAGTGCTGAAGCTTTCTTT
TRBV5-4,once,TRBD1,TRBJ1-2,CASSLEGALFGYTF,TGTGCCAGCAGCTTGGAGGGGGCGCTATTTGGCTACACCTTC